This T cell receptor beta chain was sequenced during a study of spatial heterogeneity in lung cancer. Whole-study context: Detected sequences consistently included more beta-chain ones than alpha-chain ones. Study results and caveats: The appearance of ubiquitous expanded tumor TCRs in blood was greater at resection than follow-up.

The sample's time point: sample taken at primary tumor resection. Whole RNA, which was extracted from tumor, nontumor lung tissue or frozen PBMC, was sequenced without any cell sorting. The donor population consisted of just over 70 patients with untreated, early-stage non-small cell lung cancer. Carried by each TCR cDNA molecule was a unique molecular identifier. TCRdb reanalysed the 5' RACE reads using MiXCR and keeps one entry per CDR3 protein. Of 12,000 to 15,000 distinct CDR3 sequences in the sample, about 7.9% were seen once. This clonotype was seen many times. Its specificity is unknown. V shed 2 bases and J shed 0 bases, with 7 bases lying between them. This CDR3 has 14 amino acids. Germline-derived CDR1 and CDR2 are MNHNS and SASEGT.

The chain combines TRBV6-1 with TRBJ1-1; D unresolved. The source is a female donor with early-stage non-small cell lung cancer. Specimen: PBMCs, collected at surgery. The CDR3 region has the DNA TGTGCCAGCAGTGAACGGTCTCTGAACACTGAAGCTTTCTTT. It specifies CASSERSLNTEAFF.